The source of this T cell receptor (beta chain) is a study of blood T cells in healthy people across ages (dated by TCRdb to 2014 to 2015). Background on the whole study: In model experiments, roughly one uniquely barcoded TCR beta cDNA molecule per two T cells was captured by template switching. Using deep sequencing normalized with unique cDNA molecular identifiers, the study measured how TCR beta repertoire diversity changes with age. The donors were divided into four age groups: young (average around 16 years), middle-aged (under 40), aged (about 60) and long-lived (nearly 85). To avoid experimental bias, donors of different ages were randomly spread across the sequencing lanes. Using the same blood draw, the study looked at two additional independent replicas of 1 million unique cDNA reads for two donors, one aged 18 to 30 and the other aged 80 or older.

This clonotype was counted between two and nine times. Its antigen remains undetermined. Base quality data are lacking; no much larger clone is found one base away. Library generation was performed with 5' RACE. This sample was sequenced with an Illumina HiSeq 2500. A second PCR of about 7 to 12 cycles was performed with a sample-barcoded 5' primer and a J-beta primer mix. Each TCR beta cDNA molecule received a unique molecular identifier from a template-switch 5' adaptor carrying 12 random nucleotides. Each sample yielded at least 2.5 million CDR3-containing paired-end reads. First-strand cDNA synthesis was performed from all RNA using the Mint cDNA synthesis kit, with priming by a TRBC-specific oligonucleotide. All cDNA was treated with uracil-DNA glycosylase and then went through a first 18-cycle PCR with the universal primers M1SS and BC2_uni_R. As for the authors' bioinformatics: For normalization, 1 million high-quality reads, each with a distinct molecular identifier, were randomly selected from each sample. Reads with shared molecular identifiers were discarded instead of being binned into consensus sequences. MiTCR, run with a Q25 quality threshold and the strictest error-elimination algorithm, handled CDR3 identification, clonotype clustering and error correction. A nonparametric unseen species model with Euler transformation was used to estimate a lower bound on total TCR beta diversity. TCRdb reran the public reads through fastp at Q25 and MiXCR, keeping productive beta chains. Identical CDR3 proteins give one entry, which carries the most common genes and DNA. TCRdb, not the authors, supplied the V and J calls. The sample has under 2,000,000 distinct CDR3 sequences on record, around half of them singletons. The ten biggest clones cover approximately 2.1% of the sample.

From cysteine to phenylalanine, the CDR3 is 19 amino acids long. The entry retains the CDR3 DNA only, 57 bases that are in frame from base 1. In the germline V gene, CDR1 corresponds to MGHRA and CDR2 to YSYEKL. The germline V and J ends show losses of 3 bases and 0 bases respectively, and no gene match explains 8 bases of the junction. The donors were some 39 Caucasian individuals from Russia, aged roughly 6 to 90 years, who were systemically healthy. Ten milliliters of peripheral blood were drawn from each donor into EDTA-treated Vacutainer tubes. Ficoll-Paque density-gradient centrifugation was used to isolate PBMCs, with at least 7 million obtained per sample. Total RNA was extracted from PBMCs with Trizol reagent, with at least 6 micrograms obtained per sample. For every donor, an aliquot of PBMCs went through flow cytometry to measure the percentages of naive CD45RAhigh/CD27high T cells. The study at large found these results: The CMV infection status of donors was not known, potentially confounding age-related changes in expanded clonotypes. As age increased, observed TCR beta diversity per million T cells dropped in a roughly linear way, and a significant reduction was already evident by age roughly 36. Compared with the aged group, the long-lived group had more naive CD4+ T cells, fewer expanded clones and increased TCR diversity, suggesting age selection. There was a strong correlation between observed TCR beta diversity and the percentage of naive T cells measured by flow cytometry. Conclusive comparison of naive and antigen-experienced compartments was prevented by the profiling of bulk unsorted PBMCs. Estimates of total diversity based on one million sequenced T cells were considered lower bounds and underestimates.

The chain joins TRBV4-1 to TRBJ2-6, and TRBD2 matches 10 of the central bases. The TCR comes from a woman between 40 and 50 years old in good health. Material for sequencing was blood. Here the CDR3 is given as CASSHFGTSETSGANVLTF. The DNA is TGCGCCAGCAGCCATTTCGGGACTAGCGAGACCTCTGGGGCCAACGTCCTGACTTTC.